These 18 T cell receptor beta chains originate from one sample sequenced in a study of regulatory T cells in long-lasting Graves disease. Time point in this sample: persistent/refractory GD, antithyroid drugs over 5 years with positive TRAb. RNA from PBMCs was the source of the TCR library. Assembly of TCR beta libraries relied on iRepertoire HTBI primers together with Arm-PCR of CDR3 regions. MiXCR, applied by TCRdb to the multiplex PCR reads, yields one record per CDR3 protein. The sample contains a few hundred thousand distinct CDR3 sequences, about a quarter of which appear only once. The sequencing here drew on peripheral blood mononuclear cells (PBMCs), taken when the disease was refractory, from a patient treated with antithyroid drugs. The receptors here all came from a female donor with Graves disease.

This chain uses TRBV29-1 with TRBJ1-1; D gene unclear. The germline gives CDR1 SQVTM, CDR2 ANQGSEA. The CDR3 runs 11 residues. CDR3 loop: CRFDVNTEAFF. CDR3 sequence (DNA): TGCAGGTTTGATGTGAACACTGAAGCTTTCTTT.

This clonotype was counted ten times or more. The chain uses TRBV28 and TRBJ1-1; 7 bases match TRBD1. Per the germline V gene, CDR1 is MDHEN and CDR2 is SYDVKM. With V trimmed by 3 bases and J by 4 bases, 5 bases remained unmatched. This CDR3 has 14 amino acids. The CDR3 is CASSFDRVGTEAFF. CDR3 bases: TGTGCCAGCAGTTTCGACAGGGTAGGCACTGAAGCTTTCTTT.

This clonotype was recorded many times. The chain employs TRBV20-1 and TRBJ2-7; TRBD2 might be the D (5 bases). Germline V gives CDR1 DFQATT, CDR2 SNEGSKA (reference sequence). With 0 bases removed from V and 3 bases from J, the gap between germline ends came to 9 bases. The CDR3 spans 13 residues. The CDR3 DNA reads TGCAGTGCTAGAGATCTGAGCGGCTACGAGCAGTACTTC. It codes for CSARDLSGYEQYF.

V is TRBV4-3 and J is TRBJ1-2; TRBD1 might be the D (6 bases). The germline V gene has CDR1 LGHNA and CDR2 YSLEER. V was trimmed by 0 bases and J by 1 base, leaving 9 bases between them. The CDR3 has 15 residues. CDR3 sequence reads: CASSQDRGHNYGYTF. CDR3 in DNA: TGCGCCAGCAGCCAAGATAGGGGACATAACTATGGCTACACCTTC.

This clonotype was counted only a few times. Written as DNA, the CDR3 is TGTGCCAGTAGTCGACAGGGGGTTACCGGGGAGCTGTTTTTT. Protein product: CASSRQGVTGELFF. The V gene is TRBV19, the J gene TRBJ2-2, with 9 positions matching TRBD1. The ends lost 5 bases at V and 5 bases at J; junction bases unmatched: 3. The CDR3 loop spans 14 amino acids. The germline V gene encodes CDR1 LNHDA and CDR2 SQIVND (reference sequence).

This sequence joins TRBV9 and TRBJ1-3; D uncertain. From germline, CDR1 is SGDLS and CDR2 YYNGEE. Deletions cut 0 bases from V and 0 bases from J, with 7 bases between. This CDR3 region has 15 residues. The CDR3 DNA follows: TGTGCCAGCAGCGTAGCTGTGGACTCTGGAAACACCATATATTTT. It encodes CASSVAVDSGNTIYF.

This clonotype has ten or more counts. The chain's CDR3 is CASSLETDLEQYF. The CDR3 DNA reads TGTGCCAGCAGCTTAGAGACAGACCTCGAGCAGTACTTC. This sequence joins TRBV7-2 and TRBJ2-7; the D gene is possibly TRBD1 (5 bases). Germline CDR1 SGHTA, CDR2 FQGNSA. The CDR3 loop spans 13 amino acids. With 1 base removed from V and 6 bases from J, the gap between germline ends came to 10 bases.

The sample holds many counts of this clonotype. This chain connects TRBV15 to TRBJ2-7; no definite D call. From germline, CDR1 is LNHNV and CDR2 YYDKDF (reference sequence). The V end lost 3 bases, the J end lost 4 bases, and 10 bases lay between the germline ends. The CDR3 has 13 residues. CDR3 bases: TGTGCCACCAGCAGCTCCTTTGGTTACGAGCAGTACTTC. It specifies CATSSSFGYEQYF.

This chain connects TRBV29-1 to TRBJ2-6; 8 nucleotides line up with TRBD1. CDR3 size: 17 residues. The trim removed 6 bases at V and 4 bases at J, leaving 14 bases unmatched. Germline loops: CDR1 SQVTM, CDR2 ANQGSEA. The CDR3 nucleotides read TGCAGCGTCACCCCGTGGGAGACAGGGGCCGGGGCCAACGTCCTGACTTTC. This sequence encodes CSVTPWETGAGANVLTF.

Comment on this clonotype: This may arise from a read error, as a much more abundant clone is one base away. This chain links TRBV28 with TRBJ2-7; D call uncertain. Per germline, CDR1 MDHEN and CDR2 SYDVKM. The length of the CDR3 is 13 residues. This CDR3 reads CVSSSRVPPEQYF. The CDR3 coding sequence is TGTGTCAGCAGTTCTAGGGTTCCCCCCGAGCAGTACTTC.

V and J are TRBV7-9 and TRBJ1-1; a possible D gene is TRBD1 (6 bases). Trimming removed 7 bases from V and 4 bases from J, with 10 bases in between. This CDR3 has 12 residues. The germline gives CDR1 SEHNR, CDR2 FQNEAQ (reference sequence). DNA of the CDR3: TGTGCCAGCAACTGGGGGGCCACTGAAGCTTTCTTT. Its translation is CASNWGATEAFF.

This clonotype was picked up a small number of times. The chain links TRBV20-1 to TRBJ2-5; perhaps TRBD1 as D (6 bases). The CDR3 loop spans 13 amino acids. Trimming cost V 5 bases and J 1 base, with 11 bases left between them. Germline CDR1 reads DFQATT; CDR2 reads SNEGSKA (reference sequence). DNA for the CDR3: TGCAGTGCTCGGGACACGGCCCAAGAGACCCAGTACTTC. Protein: CSARDTAQETQYF.

This rearrangement joins TRBV29-1 to TRBJ2-7, with 8 bases matching TRBD1. The germline gives CDR1 SQVTM, CDR2 ANQGSEA. J lost 2 bases, V lost 6 bases, and 6 bases had no gene match. There are 13 residues in the CDR3. CDR3 bases: TGCAGCGTCCCGGGACAGGCCACCTACGAGCAGTACTTC. It translates to CSVPGQATYEQYF.

This clonotype was seen only a few times. The rearrangement links TRBV6-1 to TRBJ2-7; possible D gene TRBD1, 6 bases. CDR1 and CDR2 (germline): MNHNS, SASEGT. V was shortened by 8 bases and J by 0 bases, with 14 bases between the two germline ends. The CDR3 totals 14 residues. In DNA, the CDR3 is TGTGCCAGCGTTTCCCGGGACACCTCCTACGAGCAGTACTTC. This sequence encodes CASVSRDTSYEQYF.

This clonotype was counted a few times. V is TRBV9 and J is TRBJ1-2, with D perhaps TRBD1 (5 bases). The CDR3 covers 15 residues. The germline gives CDR1 SGDLS, CDR2 YYNGEE. Trimming shortened V by 0 bases and J by 7 bases, and 16 bases separated the two germline ends. In DNA, the CDR3 is TGTGCCAGCAGCGTAGACCCCGGGACCGATCTTGGCTACACCTTC. Translating it yields CASSVDPGTDLGYTF.

This clonotype was found once. A much larger clone lies a single base off, so this may be a read error. The rearrangement joins TRBV5-6 to TRBJ2-5, with 8 bases identical to TRBD2. V shed 0 bases, J shed 5 bases, and the junction held 12 bases outside the gene matches. Per germline, CDR1 SGHDT and CDR2 YYEEEE. This CDR3 region has 17 residues. The CDR3 reads CASSLVAGGPTGETQYF. In DNA form, the CDR3 reads TGTGCCAGCAGCTTGGTTGCGGGAGGACCCACAGGGGAGACCCAGTACTTC. The full variable domain, with the rest looked up from reference TRBV5-6 and TRBJ2-5, is DAGVTQSPTHLIKTRGQQVTLRCSPKSGHDTVSWYQQALGQGPQFIFQYYEEEERQRGNFPDRFSGHQFPNYSSELNVNALLLGDSALYLCASSLVAGGPTGETQYFGPGTRLLVL.

This clonotype was detected a few times. This CDR3 reads CASSFVQGGQETQYF. The CDR3 DNA sequence: TGTGCCAGCAGCTTCGTACAGGGGGGCCAAGAGACCCAGTACTTC. The rearrangement links TRBV7-9 to TRBJ2-5, with 8 bases fitting TRBD1. The CDR3 consists of 15 residues. From germline, CDR1 is SEHNR and CDR2 FQNEAQ (reference sequence). J gave up 1 base and V 3 bases, and 4 bases lay outside the gene matches.

The J gene is TRBJ2-7, the V gene TRBV7-8, with TRBD1 identical over 10 bases. Per germline, CDR1 SGHVS and CDR2 FQNEAQ. This CDR3 has 16 amino acids. With V trimmed by 4 bases and J by 1 base, 7 bases remained unmatched. This chain's CDR3 is CASSSDRDRGSYEQYF. The CDR3 coding sequence is TGTGCCAGCAGCTCGGACCGGGACAGGGGTTCCTACGAGCAGTACTTC. Complete variable domain (other parts from reference TRBV7-8 and TRBJ2-7): GAGVSQSPRYKVAKRGQDVALRCDPISGHVSLFWYQQALGQGPEFLTYFQNEAQLDKSGLPSDRFFAERPEGSVSTLKIQRTQQEDSAVYLCASSSDRDRGSYEQYFGPGTRLTVT.